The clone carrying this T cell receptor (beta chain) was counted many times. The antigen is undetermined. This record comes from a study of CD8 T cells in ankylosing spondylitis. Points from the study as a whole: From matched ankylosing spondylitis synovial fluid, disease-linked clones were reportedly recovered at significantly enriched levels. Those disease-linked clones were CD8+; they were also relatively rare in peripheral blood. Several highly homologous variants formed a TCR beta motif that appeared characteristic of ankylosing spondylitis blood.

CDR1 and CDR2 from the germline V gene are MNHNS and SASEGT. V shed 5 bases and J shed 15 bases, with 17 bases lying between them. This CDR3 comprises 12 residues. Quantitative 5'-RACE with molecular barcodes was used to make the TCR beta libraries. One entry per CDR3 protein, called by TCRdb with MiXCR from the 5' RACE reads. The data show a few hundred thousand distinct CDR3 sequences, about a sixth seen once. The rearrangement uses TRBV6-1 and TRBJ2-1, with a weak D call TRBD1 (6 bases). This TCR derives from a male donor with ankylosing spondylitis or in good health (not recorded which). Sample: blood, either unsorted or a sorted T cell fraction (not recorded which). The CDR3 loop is CASSFYRDDGFF. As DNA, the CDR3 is TGTGCCAGCAGTTTTTACAGGGATGATGGGTTCTTC.